The present entry profiles one TCR beta chain with its context. The entry originates in a study of blood T cell repertoires in COVID-19. Study as a whole: Whether acute or convalescent, the COVID-19 samples came from the United States, Italy and Spain. Sources were T cells, B-cell-depleted T cells, or PBMCs; the material itself was cDNA or gDNA.

In the study's own analysis: How many nucleated cells were present was estimated from reference gene primer amplification. Produced via immunoSEQ multiplex PCR; TCRdb's table is partial and in-frame only. That table is the source of V, J and clone size, and D and trimming were worked out from the DNA. This table holds 300,000 to 400,000 clones, roughly 90% found once. V lost 6 bases, J lost 5 bases, and 5 bases stayed unmatched. Germline assignment: CDR1 SGHTA and CDR2 FQGNSA. The CDR3 has 13 residues. In terms of age and location, participants ranged from roughly 18 to 100 years and lived in about 25 US areas.

Sequenced sample: PBMCs or T cells enriched from blood (not recorded which). V and J are TRBV7-2 and TRBJ1-1; 8 nucleotides align to TRBD1. The sequence was collected from a woman in her thirties with acute COVID-19. The CDR3 here is CASRTGDGTEAFF. CDR3 sequence (DNA): TGTGCCAGCAGGACAGGGGATGGTACTGAAGCTTTCTTT.